The 4 T cell receptor beta chains below all came from one sample that was sequenced in a study of blood T cell repertoires in COVID-19. The assay was immunoSEQ multiplex PCR, and TCRdb's table has in-frame clones only and misses some. The table lists about 210,000 clones, roughly 90% of them singletons, with around 4% in the top ten. The specimen was PBMCs or T cells enriched from blood (not recorded which). The receptors were gathered from a young woman who had been exposed to COVID-19.

The chain has TRBV20-1 and TRBJ2-7; the D is unclear. The V end lost 7 bases, the J end lost 7 bases, and 14 bases lay between the germline ends. Per the germline V gene, CDR1 is DFQATT and CDR2 is SNEGSKA (reference sequence). The CDR3 is 11 amino acids. CDR3 in amino acids: CSVWAPAEQYF. CDR3 coding DNA: TGCAGTGTTTGGGCCCCCGCTGAGCAGTACTTC.

The V call is TRBV4-2, the J call TRBJ1-1, with a tentative D call TRBD1 (6 bases). V was pared by 4 bases and J by 1 base, with 19 bases between. Per the germline V gene, CDR1 is LGHNA and CDR2 is YNFKEQ. CDR3 length: 17 amino acids. CDR3 sequence reads: CASSLMKGVRQNTEAFF. The DNA for the CDR3 is TGTGCCAGCAGCCTCATGAAGGGGGTCAGACAGAACACTGAAGCTTTCTTT.

The chain links TRBV6-9 to TRBJ1-4; D gene unclear. CDR3 length: 14 amino acids. V dropped 7 bases and J dropped 0 bases, with 9 bases sitting between them. From germline, CDR1 is MNHGY and CDR2 SVAAGI. The CDR3 DNA is TGTGCCAGCAAACAGCCAGCAACTAATGAAAAACTGTTTTTT. Protein sequence: CASKQPATNEKLFF.

The V gene is TRBV30, the J gene TRBJ1-3, with a tentative D call TRBD1 (5 bases). This CDR3 is 13 amino acids long. Germline CDR1 reads GTSNPN; CDR2 reads SVGIG (reference sequence). V lost 4 bases and J 3 bases, leaving 10 bases between the germline ends. This CDR3 is CAWTRDFGNTIYF. The CDR3 DNA reads TGTGCCTGGACCCGGGACTTTGGAAACACCATATATTTT.